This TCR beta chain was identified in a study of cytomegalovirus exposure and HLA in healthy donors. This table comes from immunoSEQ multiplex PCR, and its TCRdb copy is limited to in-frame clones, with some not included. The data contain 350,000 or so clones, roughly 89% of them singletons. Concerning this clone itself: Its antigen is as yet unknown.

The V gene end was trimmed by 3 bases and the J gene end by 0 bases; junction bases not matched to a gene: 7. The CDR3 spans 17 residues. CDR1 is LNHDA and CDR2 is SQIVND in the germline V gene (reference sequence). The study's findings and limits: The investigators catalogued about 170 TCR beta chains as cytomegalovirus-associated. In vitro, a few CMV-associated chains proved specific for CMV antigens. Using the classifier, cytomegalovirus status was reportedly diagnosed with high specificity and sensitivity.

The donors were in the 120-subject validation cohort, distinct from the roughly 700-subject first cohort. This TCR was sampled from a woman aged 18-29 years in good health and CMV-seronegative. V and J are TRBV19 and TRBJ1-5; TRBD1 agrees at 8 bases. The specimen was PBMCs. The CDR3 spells CASSIRGDRLSNQPQHF. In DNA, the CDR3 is TGTGCCAGTAGTATCAGAGGGGACAGGCTTAGCAATCAGCCCCAGCATTTT.